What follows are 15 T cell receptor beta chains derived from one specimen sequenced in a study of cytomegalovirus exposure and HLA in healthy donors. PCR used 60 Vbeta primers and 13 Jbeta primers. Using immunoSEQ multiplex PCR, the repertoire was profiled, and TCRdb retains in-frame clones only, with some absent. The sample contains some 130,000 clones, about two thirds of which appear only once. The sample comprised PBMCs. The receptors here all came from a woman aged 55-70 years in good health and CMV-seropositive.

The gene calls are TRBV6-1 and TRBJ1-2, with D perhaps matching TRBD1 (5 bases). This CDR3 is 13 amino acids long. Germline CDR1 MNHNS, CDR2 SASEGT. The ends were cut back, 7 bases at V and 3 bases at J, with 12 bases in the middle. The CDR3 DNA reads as TGTGCCAGCATGACACAGGTTTACTATGGCTACACCTTC. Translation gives CASMTQVYYGYTF.

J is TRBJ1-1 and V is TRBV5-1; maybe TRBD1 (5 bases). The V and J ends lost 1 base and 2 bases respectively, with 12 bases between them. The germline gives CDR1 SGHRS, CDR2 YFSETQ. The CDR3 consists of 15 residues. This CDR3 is CASSLPWGVNTEAFF. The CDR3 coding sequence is TGCGCCAGCAGCTTGCCGTGGGGGGTTAACACTGAAGCTTTCTTT. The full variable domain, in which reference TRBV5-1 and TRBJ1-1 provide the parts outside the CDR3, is KAGVTQTPRYLIKTRGQQVTLSCSPISGHRSVSWYQQTPGQGLQFLFEYFSETQRNKGNFPGRFSGRQFSNSRSEMNVSTLELGDSALYLCASSLPWGVNTEAFFGQGTRLTVV.

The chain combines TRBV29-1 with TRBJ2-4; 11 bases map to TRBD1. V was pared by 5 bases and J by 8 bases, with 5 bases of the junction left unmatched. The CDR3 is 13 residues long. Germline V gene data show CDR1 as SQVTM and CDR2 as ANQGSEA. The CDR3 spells CSVSDRGPDIQYF. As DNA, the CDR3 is TGCAGCGTTTCGGACAGGGGGCCGGACATTCAGTACTTC. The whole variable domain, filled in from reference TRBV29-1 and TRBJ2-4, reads SAVISQKPSRDICQRGTSLTIQCQVDSQVTMMFWYRQQPGQSLTLIATANQGSEATYESGFVIDKFPISRPNLTFSTLTVSNMSPEDSSIYLCSVSDRGPDIQYFGAGTRLSVL.

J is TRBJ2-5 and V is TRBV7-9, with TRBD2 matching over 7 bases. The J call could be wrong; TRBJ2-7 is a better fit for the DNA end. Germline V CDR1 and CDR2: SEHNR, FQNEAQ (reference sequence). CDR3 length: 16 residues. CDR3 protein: CASSTLGSGASYEQYF. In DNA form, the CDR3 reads TGTGCCAGCAGCACGCTCGGGAGCGGGGCCTCCTACGAGCAGTACTTC.

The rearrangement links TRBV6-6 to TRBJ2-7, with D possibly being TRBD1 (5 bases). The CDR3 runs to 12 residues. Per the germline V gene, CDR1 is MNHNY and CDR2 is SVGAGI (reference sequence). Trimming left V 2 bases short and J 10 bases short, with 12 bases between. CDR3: CASSYPRVEQYF. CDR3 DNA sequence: TGTGCCAGCAGTTACCCCAGGGTAGAACAGTACTTC.

The CDR3 coding sequence is TGTGCCAGCAGCTCAGGGGGACGGCCGGTTTTTTCACCCCTCCACTTT. Translation: CASSSGGRPVFSPLHF. This chain links TRBV5-6 with TRBJ1-6; 7 bases map to TRBD1. CDR1 and CDR2 from the germline V gene are SGHDT and YYEEEE. This CDR3 spans 16 amino acids. After removal of 3 bases from V and 9 bases from J, the junction contained 12 bases not matched to a gene.

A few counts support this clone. The CDR3 loop is CASNPGQGGQQPQHF. CDR3 sequence (DNA): TGTGCCAGTAACCCCGGACAGGGAGGACAACAGCCCCAGCATTTT. This chain connects TRBV19 to TRBJ1-5; 8 bases fit TRBD1. Germline-derived CDR1 and CDR2 are LNHDA and SQIVND (reference sequence). V was clipped by 7 bases and J by 7 bases; unmatched bases: 12. The CDR3 runs 15 residues.

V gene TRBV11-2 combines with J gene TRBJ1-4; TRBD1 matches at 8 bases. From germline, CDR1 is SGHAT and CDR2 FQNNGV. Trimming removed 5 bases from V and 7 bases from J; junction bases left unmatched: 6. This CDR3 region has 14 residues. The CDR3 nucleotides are TGTGCCAGCAGCCCAGGGGGCCGGGGTGAAAAACTGTTTTTT. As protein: CASSPGGRGEKLFF.

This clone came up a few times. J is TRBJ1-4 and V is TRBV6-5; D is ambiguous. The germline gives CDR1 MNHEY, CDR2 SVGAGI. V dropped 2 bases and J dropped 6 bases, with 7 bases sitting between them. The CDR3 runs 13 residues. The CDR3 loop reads CASSYLGDEKLFF. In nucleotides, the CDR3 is TGTGCCAGCAGTTACCTGGGCGATGAAAAACTGTTTTTT.

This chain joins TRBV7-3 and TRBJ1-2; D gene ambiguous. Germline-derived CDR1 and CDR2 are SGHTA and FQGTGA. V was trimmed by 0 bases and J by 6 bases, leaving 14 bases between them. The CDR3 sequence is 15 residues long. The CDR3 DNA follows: TGTGCCAGCAGCTTAACGGCTAGCCAGAGAGATGGCTACACCTTC. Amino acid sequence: CASSLTASQRDGYTF.

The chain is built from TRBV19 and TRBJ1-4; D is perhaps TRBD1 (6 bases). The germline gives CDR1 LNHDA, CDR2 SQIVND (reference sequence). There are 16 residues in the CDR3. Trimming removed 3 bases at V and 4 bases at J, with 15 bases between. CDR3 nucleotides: TGTGCCAGTAGTATTCATCAGGACAGTTTTAATGAAAAACTGTTTTTT. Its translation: CASSIHQDSFNEKLFF.

CDR3 residues: CASSDQQTNQPQHF. The CDR3 coding sequence is TGTGCCAGCAGTGATCAACAGACAAATCAGCCCCAGCATTTT. The chain uses TRBV2 and TRBJ1-5; D call uncertain. The CDR3 is made up of 14 amino acids. V gave up 3 bases and J gave up 4 bases, with 10 bases separating them. Per germline, CDR1 SNHLY and CDR2 FYNNEI.

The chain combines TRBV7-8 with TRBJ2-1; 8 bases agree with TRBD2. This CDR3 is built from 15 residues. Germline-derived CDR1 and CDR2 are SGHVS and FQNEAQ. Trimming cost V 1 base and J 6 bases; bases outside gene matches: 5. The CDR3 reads CASSLGGGPSNEQFF. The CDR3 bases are TGTGCCAGCAGCTTAGGCGGGGGGCCCTCCAATGAGCAGTTCTTC.

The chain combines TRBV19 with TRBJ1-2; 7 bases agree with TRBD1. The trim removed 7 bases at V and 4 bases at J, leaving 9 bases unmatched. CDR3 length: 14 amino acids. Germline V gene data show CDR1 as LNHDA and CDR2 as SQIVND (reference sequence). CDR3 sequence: CASMGDRLFYGYTF. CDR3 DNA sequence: TGTGCCAGTATGGGGGACAGACTGTTCTATGGCTACACCTTC. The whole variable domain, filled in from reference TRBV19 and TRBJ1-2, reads DGGITQSPKYLFRKEGQNVTLSCEQNLNHDAMYWYRQDPGQGLRLIYYSQIVNDFQKGDIAEGYSVSREKKESFPLTVTSAQKNPTAFYLCASMGDRLFYGYTFGSGTRLTVV.

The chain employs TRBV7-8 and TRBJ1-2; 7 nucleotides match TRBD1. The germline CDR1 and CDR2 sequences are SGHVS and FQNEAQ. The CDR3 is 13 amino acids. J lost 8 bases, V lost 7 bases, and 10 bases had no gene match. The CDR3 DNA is TGTGCCAGCACTCTAGACAGGGTTCGGGGCTACACCTTC. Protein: CASTLDRVRGYTF.